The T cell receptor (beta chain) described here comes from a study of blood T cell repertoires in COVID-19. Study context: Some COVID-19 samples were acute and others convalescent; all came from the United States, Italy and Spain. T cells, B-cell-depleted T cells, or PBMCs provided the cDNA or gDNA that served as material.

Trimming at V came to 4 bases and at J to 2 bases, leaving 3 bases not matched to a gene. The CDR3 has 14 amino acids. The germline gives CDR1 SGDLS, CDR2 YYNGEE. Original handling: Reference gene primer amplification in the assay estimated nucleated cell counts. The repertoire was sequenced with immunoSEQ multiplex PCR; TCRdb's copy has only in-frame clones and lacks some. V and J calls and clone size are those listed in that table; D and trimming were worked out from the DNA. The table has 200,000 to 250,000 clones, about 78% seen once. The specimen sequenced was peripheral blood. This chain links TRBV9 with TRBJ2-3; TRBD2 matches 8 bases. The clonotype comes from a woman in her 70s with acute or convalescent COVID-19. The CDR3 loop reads CASSPGGITDTQYF. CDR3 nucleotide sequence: TGTGCCAGCAGCCCGGGGGGGATCACAGATACGCAGTATTTT.